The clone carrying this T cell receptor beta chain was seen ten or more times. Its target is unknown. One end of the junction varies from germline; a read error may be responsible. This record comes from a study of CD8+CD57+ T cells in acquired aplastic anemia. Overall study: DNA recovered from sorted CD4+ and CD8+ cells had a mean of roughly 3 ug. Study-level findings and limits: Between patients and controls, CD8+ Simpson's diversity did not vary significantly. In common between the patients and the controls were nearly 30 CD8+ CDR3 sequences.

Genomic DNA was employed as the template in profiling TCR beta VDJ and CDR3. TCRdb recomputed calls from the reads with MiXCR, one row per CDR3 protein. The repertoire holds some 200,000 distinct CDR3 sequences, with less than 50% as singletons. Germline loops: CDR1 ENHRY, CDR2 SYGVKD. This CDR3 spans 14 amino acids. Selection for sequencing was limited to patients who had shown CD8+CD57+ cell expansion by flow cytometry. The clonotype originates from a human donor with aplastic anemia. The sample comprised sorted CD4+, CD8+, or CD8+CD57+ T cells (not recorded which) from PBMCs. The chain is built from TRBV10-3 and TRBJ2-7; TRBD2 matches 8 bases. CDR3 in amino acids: CAITSSGSGYERYF. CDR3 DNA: TGTGCCATCACCTCAAGCGGGAGTGGTTACGAGCGGTACTTC.